The source of this TCR beta chain is a study of T cell responses to AZD1222 COVID-19 vaccine. Across the whole study: The analysis combined second doses at about 4 or about 12 weeks. General study points: Close to half of spike-specific TCRs reportedly recognize unmutated variant regions. Receipt of two AZD1222 doses was followed by a rise in Spike-specific TCR breadth and depth. Donors were mostly white British, more females; clonal diversity possibly underestimated.

Only in-frame clones appear in the TCRdb table, and some are missing; sequencing was by immunoSEQ multiplex PCR. In the table there are 170,000 or so clones, about nine tenths of which are singletons. The CDR3 is made up of 18 amino acids. V was clipped by 0 bases and J by 6 bases; unmatched bases: 11. Germline values: CDR1 MGHRA, CDR2 YSYEKL. On this clone: Its target is unknown.

This chain connects TRBV4-1 to TRBJ1-6; TRBD1 agrees at 7 bases. The receptor was isolated from an adult in good health. Sequences were derived from peripheral blood, sampled on day 0 of AZD1222 vaccination. CDR3 region: CASSQEVPGQSPNSPLHF. The CDR3 bases are TGCGCCAGCAGCCAAGAAGTTCCGGGACAGAGTCCTAATTCACCCCTCCACTTT.